These T cell receptor beta chains were read from a single sample in a study of T cell repertoires in ileal Crohn's disease. Clones were sequenced by immunoSEQ multiplex PCR, and TCRdb holds only the in-frame ones, with some missing. The table shows some 28,000 clones, with roughly 81% occurring only once. Material: ileal tissue. These receptor sequences come from an adult with Crohn's disease. CDR3s include the opening cysteine and the closing phenylalanine or tryptophan. The D gene is left open where the match is weak. Expanded clones get a size class; other rows say once, few or many, or leave the size out.

V	J	D	size	DNA	CDR3
TRBV6-5	TRBJ1-2	TRBD1	-	TGTGCCAGCACCGTAACAGGGGGCCATGGCTACACCTTC	CASTVTGGHGYTF
TRBV27	TRBJ1-1	-	-	TGTGCCAGCAGTTTACAACAGACGAACACTGAAGCTTTCTTT	CASSLQQTNTEAFF
TRBV9	TRBJ2-1	-	-	TGTGCCAGCAGCGAGGACTACCTGGGGGAGCAGTTCTTC	CASSEDYLGEQFF
TRBV4-3	TRBJ2-3	TRBD2	-	TGCGCCAGCAGCCAGGGTGGACTAGCGGGCACAGATACGCAGTATTTT	CASSQGGLAGTDTQYF
TRBV19	TRBJ2-3	TRBD1	-	TGTGCCAGTAGTATATTAGGGGGCCTGGGAGATACGCAGTATTTT	CASSILGGLGDTQYF
TRBV4-3	TRBJ1-6	-	few	TGCGCCAGCAGCCAAGATTTTGCGACAGTCACCAATTCACCCCTCCACTTT	CASSQDFATVTNSPLHF
TRBV30	TRBJ2-7	-	-	TGTGCCTGGAGTGTAGGACAGACCTACGAGCAGTACTTC	CAWSVGQTYEQYF
TRBV15	TRBJ1-5	-	-	TGTGCCACCAGCAGAGATCTGAGTCAGCCCCAGCATTTT	CATSRDLSQPQHF
TRBV7-9	TRBJ1-4	-	-	TGTGCCAGCAGCTCGCAGGGAACTAATGAAAAACTGTTTTTT	CASSSQGTNEKLFF
TRBV5-1	TRBJ1-1	-	-	TGCGCCAGCAGCCCGATTACGGGGAACACTGAAGCTTTCTTT	CASSPITGNTEAFF
TRBV7-9	TRBJ1-3	TRBD1	-	TGTGCCAGCAGCCCCCATCAACCGGGACAGGGAATCCCCATATATTTT	CASSPHQPGQGIPIYF
TRBV7-9	TRBJ1-1	-	-	TGTGCCAGCAGCTTCATCAGGGTGGGTGAAGCTTTCTTT	CASSFIRVGEAFF
TRBV10-3	TRBJ1-2	-	few	TGTGCCATCAGTGAGGGGCCAGTACCGTATGGCTACACCTTC	CAISEGPVPYGYTF
TRBV6-1	TRBJ1-2	-	-	TGTGCCAGCAGCGATTGGGGGGGCATGAGCTATGGCTACACCTTC	CASSDWGGMSYGYTF
TRBV6-1	TRBJ1-1	TRBD1	-	TGTGCCAGCAGTAGCACAGGGGGGTACACTGAAGCTTTCTTT	CASSSTGGYTEAFF
TRBV29-1	TRBJ1-1	TRBD1	-	TGCAGCGTAGTACCAGGGGGATCGAACACTGAAGCTTTCTTT	CSVVPGGSNTEAFF
TRBV6-5	TRBJ1-1	-	-	TGTGCCAGCAGTTACTCAATAGCCGGGGACACTGAAGCTTTCTTT	CASSYSIAGDTEAFF
TRBV27	TRBJ1-5	-	-	TGTGCCAGCAGGGGCAGCAACAATCAGCCCCAGCATTTT	CASRGSNNQPQHF
TRBV2	TRBJ2-5	-	-	TGTGCCAGCAGCCCTTCTCGGTCTAGACAAGAGACCCAGTACTTC	CASSPSRSRQETQYF
TRBV6-5	TRBJ2-3	-	-	TGTGCCAGCAGTTACCGGGACTCCGGCGATACGCAGTATTTT	CASSYRDSGDTQYF
TRBV18	TRBJ2-7	TRBD2	once	TGTGCCAGCTCACCACTGAGCGGGGGGAGGTACGAGCAGTACTTC	CASSPLSGGRYEQYF
TRBV27	TRBJ2-5	TRBD2	-	TGTGCCAGCAGTCTAGCGGGGGTCCAAGAGACCCAGTACTTC	CASSLAGVQETQYF
TRBV2	TRBJ1-6	-	-	TGTGCCAGCAGTGAATTGTTCGGGGTGGGATCACCCCTCCACTTT	CASSELFGVGSPLHF
TRBV7-9	TRBJ1-3	-	few	TGTGCCAGCAGCCCTAATTCCTCTGGAAACACCATATATTTT	CASSPNSSGNTIYF
TRBV4-1	TRBJ1-4	-	-	TGCGCCAGCAGCCAAGCTCTGGCGGGTAATGAAAAACTGTTTTTT	CASSQALAGNEKLFF
TRBV7-2	TRBJ2-1	TRBD2	few	TGTGCCAGCAGACGGGGGGGGACCTACAATGAGCAGTTCTTC	CASRRGGTYNEQFF
TRBV19	TRBJ1-1	TRBD1	-	TGTGCCAGTAAGCAGGGGGTCACTGAAGCTTTCTTT	CASKQGVTEAFF
TRBV5-5	TRBJ2-2	-	-	TGTGCCAGCAGCCCTCAGACAGGGGAGCTGTTTTTT	CASSPQTGELFF
TRBV19	TRBJ1-2	-	-	TGTGCCAGTAGTACTCAGGGAGGCGCCGGCTCATATGGCTACACCTTC	CASSTQGGAGSYGYTF
TRBV11-3	TRBJ1-1	-	few	TGTGCCAGCGGGCGGGGAGTGAACACTGAAGCTTTCTTT	CASGRGVNTEAFF
TRBV18	TRBJ2-7	TRBD2	-	TGTGCCAGCTCACCAGGGGAGCGGGGGAGGTCCTACGAGCAGTACTTC	CASSPGERGRSYEQYF